A selection of T cell receptor beta chains follows, all from one sample in a study of cytomegalovirus exposure and HLA in healthy donors. Only in-frame clones appear in the TCRdb table, and some are missing; sequencing was by immunoSEQ multiplex PCR. The repertoire table contains some 120,000 clones. Specimen: PBMCs. All receptors derive from a man younger than 40 in good health and CMV-seronegative. Both conserved end residues are part of each CDR3.

j_gene: TRBJ2-2
v_gene: TRBV9
CDR3aa: CASSALSEGGELFF

j_gene: TRBJ1-1
v_gene: TRBV27
CDR3aa: CASSFLPPTHTEAFF

j_gene: TRBJ2-3
v_gene: TRBV7-9
CDR3aa: CASSRGLGKDTQYF

j_gene: TRBJ2-7
v_gene: TRBV7-2
CDR3aa: CASSPSGSSYEQYF

j_gene: TRBJ2-3
v_gene: TRBV5-4
CDR3aa: CASSLWAAGTDTQYF

j_gene: TRBJ1-1
v_gene: TRBV4-1
CDR3aa: CASRLDTEAFF

j_gene: TRBJ2-1
v_gene: TRBV11-2
CDR3aa: CASSLARTEFF

j_gene: TRBJ2-1
v_gene: TRBV5-6
CDR3aa: CASSLTSSYNEQFF

j_gene: TRBJ1-2
v_gene: TRBV6-5
CDR3aa: CASSYSMRGYGYTF

j_gene: TRBJ2-3
v_gene: TRBV27
CDR3aa: CASRQNQVAGTDTQYF

j_gene: TRBJ2-5
v_gene: TRBV2
CDR3aa: CATQDRKETQYF

j_gene: TRBJ1-2
v_gene: TRBV23-1
CDR3aa: CASSQSTATLYGYTF

j_gene: TRBJ1-2
v_gene: TRBV7-9
CDR3aa: CASRPPGQGSYGYTF

j_gene: TRBJ1-1
v_gene: TRBV30
CDR3aa: CAWSLIRRGSNTEAFF

j_gene: TRBJ2-7
v_gene: TRBV27
CDR3aa: CASSPTGGWGSEQYF

j_gene: TRBJ1-3
v_gene: TRBV6-6
CDR3aa: CASSYSRGSGNTIYF

j_gene: TRBJ1-2
v_gene: TRBV10-3
CDR3aa: CAISESNGRGYGYTF

j_gene: TRBJ2-2
v_gene: TRBV19
CDR3aa: CASSQVQGTGELFF

j_gene: TRBJ2-1
v_gene: TRBV11-3
CDR3aa: CASRYLQGVDEQFF

j_gene: TRBJ1-1
v_gene: TRBV29-1
CDR3aa: CGVKATGPTEAFF

j_gene: TRBJ1-5
v_gene: TRBV19
CDR3aa: CARGQGTSNQPQHF

j_gene: TRBJ2-7
v_gene: TRBV30
CDR3aa: CAWSGQGANLRAYEQYF

j_gene: TRBJ2-2
v_gene: TRBV5-1
CDR3aa: CASSLQTGNTGELFF

j_gene: TRBJ2-3
v_gene: TRBV19
CDR3aa: CASSSLADTQYF

j_gene: TRBJ2-7
v_gene: TRBV18
CDR3aa: CASSPLRDSREQYF

j_gene: TRBJ1-1
v_gene: TRBV28
CDR3aa: CASSLTGTGVKDTEAFF

j_gene: TRBJ1-1
v_gene: TRBV5-1
CDR3aa: CASSRGFGDTEAFF

j_gene: TRBJ2-7
v_gene: TRBV10-1
CDR3aa: CASSEEGAAEQYF

j_gene: TRBJ2-5
v_gene: TRBV29-1
CDR3aa: CSVERRPAFSETQYF

j_gene: TRBJ2-7
v_gene: TRBV28
CDR3aa: CASRPQGGEYEQYF

j_gene: TRBJ1-3
v_gene: TRBV25-1
CDR3aa: CASSFNSGNTIYF

j_gene: TRBJ2-5
v_gene: TRBV9
CDR3aa: CASSVGSEQETQYF

j_gene: TRBJ1-2
v_gene: TRBV28
CDR3aa: CASRPPGSPLGYTF

j_gene: TRBJ2-7
v_gene: TRBV7-8
CDR3aa: CASSSGHSSYEQYF

j_gene: TRBJ2-1
v_gene: TRBV5-4
CDR3aa: CASSFALGTGNNEQFF

j_gene: TRBJ2-7
v_gene: TRBV28
CDR3aa: CASSRRGLSYYEQYF

j_gene: TRBJ2-2
v_gene: TRBV4-1
CDR3aa: CASSQVSGFTTGELFF

j_gene: TRBJ2-2
v_gene: TRBV7-9
CDR3aa: CASSSISGRARNTGELFF

j_gene: TRBJ2-1
v_gene: TRBV25-1
CDR3aa: CASSPTGLLSYNEQFF

j_gene: TRBJ1-1
v_gene: TRBV5-1
CDR3aa: CASSLGDGGTEAFF

j_gene: TRBJ1-4
v_gene: TRBV28
CDR3aa: CASSTGQDYEKLFF

j_gene: TRBJ2-5
v_gene: TRBV5-1
CDR3aa: CASSFKGPQETQYF